Each of the 5 T cell receptor beta chains below was sequenced from the same sample in a study of T cells after yellow fever vaccination. TCRdb re-called the 5' RACE reads through MiXCR, storing one row per CDR3 protein. This repertoire shows 350,000 to 450,000 distinct CDR3 sequences, over 5% found once; its top ten account for approximately 15%. The sample was PBMCs, taken 5 days after the yellow fever booster vaccination. The receptors derive from a man younger than 45 who received the YFV17D yellow fever vaccine.

This clonotype was counted many times. J is TRBJ2-1 and V is TRBV5-1; D gene uncertain. Germline CDR1 reads SGHRS; CDR2 reads YFSETQ. The V gene lost 0 bases and the J gene lost 3 bases, with 4 bases spanning the gap. There are 13 residues in the CDR3. The CDR3: CASSLGNYNEQFF. The CDR3 DNA follows: TGCGCCAGCAGCTTGGGTAACTACAATGAGCAGTTCTTC.

This clonotype came up many times. The gene calls are TRBV7-2 and TRBJ2-1; D ambiguous. The length of the CDR3 is 15 residues. Germline V CDR1 and CDR2: SGHTA, FQGNSA. V was trimmed by 7 bases and J by 7 bases, leaving 20 bases between them. This CDR3 reads CASTTRRSSGNEQFF. The CDR3 DNA reads as TGTGCCAGCACCACTCGTCGGAGCAGTGGGAATGAGCAGTTCTTC.

This clonotype has ten or more counts. The rearrangement uses TRBV7-2 and TRBJ1-2; D is unclear. Germline CDR1 is SGHTA and CDR2 is FQGNSA. This CDR3 contains 13 residues. V lost 1 base and J lost 3, with 6 bases in between. CDR3 residues: CASSLGVDYGYTF. DNA of the CDR3: TGTGCCAGCAGCTTAGGCGTGGACTATGGCTACACCTTC.

At least ten counts were recorded for this clonotype. The genes are TRBV5-1 and TRBJ2-3; TRBD1 might be the D (6 bases). Trimming pared 4 bases from V and 2 bases from J, leaving 23 bases between. From germline, CDR1 is SGHRS and CDR2 YFSETQ. This CDR3 has 18 amino acids. The CDR3: CASSPWQIRQDHTDTQYF. In DNA, the CDR3 is TGCGCCAGCAGCCCGTGGCAGATCAGACAGGACCACACAGATACGCAGTATTTT.

This clonotype showed up just a few times. The chain has TRBV27 and TRBJ2-7; D is possibly TRBD1 or TRBD2 (5 bases each). V was clipped by 7 bases and J by 2 bases, with 21 bases between them. The CDR3 loop spans 16 amino acids. Germline CDR1 MNHEY, CDR2 SMNVEV (reference sequence). This CDR3 reads CASNTFRGPLAYEQYF. In DNA form, the CDR3 reads TGTGCCAGCAATACGTTTAGGGGACCCCTAGCCTACGAGCAGTACTTC.